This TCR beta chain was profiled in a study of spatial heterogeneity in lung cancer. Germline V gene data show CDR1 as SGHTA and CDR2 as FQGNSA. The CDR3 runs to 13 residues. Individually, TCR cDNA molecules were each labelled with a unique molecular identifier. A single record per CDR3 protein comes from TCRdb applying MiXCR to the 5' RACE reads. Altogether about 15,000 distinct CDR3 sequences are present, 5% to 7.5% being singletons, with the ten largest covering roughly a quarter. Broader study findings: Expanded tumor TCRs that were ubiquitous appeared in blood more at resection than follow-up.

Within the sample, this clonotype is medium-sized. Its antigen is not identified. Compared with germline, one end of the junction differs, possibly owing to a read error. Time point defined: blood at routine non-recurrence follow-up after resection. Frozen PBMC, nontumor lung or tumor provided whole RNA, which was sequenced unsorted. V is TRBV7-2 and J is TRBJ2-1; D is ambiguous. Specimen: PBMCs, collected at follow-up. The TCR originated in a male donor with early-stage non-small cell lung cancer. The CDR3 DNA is TGTGCCAGCAACTTAGCTTTCCAGAACCGGCAGTTCTTC. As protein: CASNLAFQNRQFF. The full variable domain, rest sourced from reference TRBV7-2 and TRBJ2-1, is GAGVSQSPSNKVTEKGKDVELRCDPISGHTALYWYRQSLGQGLEFLIYFQGNSAPDKSGLPSDRFSAERTGGSVSTLTIQRTQQEDSAVYLCASNLAFQNRQFFGPGTRLTVL.